This T cell receptor (beta chain) was found in a study of stem cell transplantation in POMP-related autoinflammatory disease. For the study at large: Hypothesis: faulty thymoproteasomes impair CD8+ T-cell selection, skewing TRB repertoires. General study results and limits: Patients with PRAID showed a restricted number of unique TRB V-J gene pairings.

The data were produced by immunoSEQ multiplex PCR, yet TCRdb's version contains in-frame clones alone and is incomplete. The table lists approximately 550 clones, about four fifths of them singletons. A word on this clone: The antigen is not known.

This CDR3 contains 17 residues. PRAID featured immunodeficiency plus autoinflammation. The source is a human donor with POMP-related autoinflammation and immune dysregulation (PRAID). The sample here was CD4+ follicular helper T cells (Tfh) from PBMCs, taken before stem cell transplantation. This rearrangement joins TRBV7-5 to TRBJ1-1. TRBV7-5 is assigned pseudogene status. The CDR3 loop reads CASSSPDGGGQVTEAFF. The DNA of the CDR3 is TGTGCCAGCAGCTCCCCGGACGGGGGCGGGCAGGTCACTGAAGCTTTCTTT.